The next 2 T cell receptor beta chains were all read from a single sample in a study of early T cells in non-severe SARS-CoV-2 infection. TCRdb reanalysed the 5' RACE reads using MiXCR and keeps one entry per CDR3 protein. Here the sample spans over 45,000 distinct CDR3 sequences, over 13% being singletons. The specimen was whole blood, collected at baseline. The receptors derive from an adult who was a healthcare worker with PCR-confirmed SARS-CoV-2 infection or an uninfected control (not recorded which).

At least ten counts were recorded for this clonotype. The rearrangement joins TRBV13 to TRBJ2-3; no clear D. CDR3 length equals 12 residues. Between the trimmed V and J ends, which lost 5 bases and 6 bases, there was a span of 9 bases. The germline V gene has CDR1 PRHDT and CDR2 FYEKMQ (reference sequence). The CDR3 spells CASSETRDTQYF. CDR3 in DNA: TGTGCCAGCAGCGAAACCAGGGATACGCAGTATTTT.

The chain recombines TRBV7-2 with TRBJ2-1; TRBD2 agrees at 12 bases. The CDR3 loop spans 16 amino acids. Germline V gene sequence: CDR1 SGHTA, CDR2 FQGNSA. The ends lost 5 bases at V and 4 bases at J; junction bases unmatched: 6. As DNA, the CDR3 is TGTGCCAGCAGCGCCACCGGGACTAGCGGGTACAATGAGCAGTTCTTC. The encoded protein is CASSATGTSGYNEQFF.